A selection of T cell receptor beta chains follows, all from one sample in a study of T-cell reconstitution after alpha-beta-depleted transplantation in children. A single record per CDR3 protein comes from TCRdb applying MiXCR to the PCR reads. Among around 270,000 distinct CDR3 sequences, over 7% were seen once, and the ten largest hold 9.1%. Sequencing used peripheral blood, obtained 360 days after TCRalphabeta/CD19-depleted stem cell transplant. These TCRs come from a female patient between 2 and 15 years old who had a stem cell transplant for Fanconi anemia, so the T cells may come from the graft donor. CDR3s include the opening cysteine and the closing phenylalanine or tryptophan. D genes are given only for firm matches. Part of the rows lack a size; the others show once, few, many or a class for expanded clones.

v_call,d_call,j_call,clone_size,cdr3_nt,cdr3_aa
TRBV5-6,.,TRBJ1-2,many,TGTGCCAGCAGCTTGGAGGTATTGGGAAACTACACCTTC,CASSLEVLGNYTF
TRBV4-1,TRBD1,TRBJ1-1,.,TGCGCCAGCAGCCAAGATCGGGCGCCCCGCGGACAGGGGAATTCGACTTTCTTT,CASSQDRAPRGQGNSTFF
TRBV10-3,.,TRBJ2-1,many,TGTGCCATCAGTGAGTCCTACAGGAATGAGCAGTTCTTC,CAISESYRNEQFF
TRBV7-2,.,TRBJ1-1,many,TGTGCCAGCAGCTTATCATTCCTAGGCGAAGCTTTCTTT,CASSLSFLGEAFF
TRBV3-1,TRBD2,TRBJ2-3,many,TGTGCCAGCAGCGATCGGACTAGCATCGATACGCAGTATTTT,CASSDRTSIDTQYF
TRBV2,.,TRBJ2-1,many,TGTGCCAGCAGTGAATTACAGGAGATCGTCTACAATGAGCAGTTCTTC,CASSELQEIVYNEQFF
TRBV5-1,.,TRBJ2-7,many,TGCGCCAGCACCCCTGAAACTCATTACTACGAGCAGTACTTC,CASTPETHYYEQYF
TRBV7-7,.,TRBJ2-2,.,TGTGCTAGCAGCTTAGGGGAGACTACCGGGGAGCTGTTTTTT,CASSLGETTGELFF
TRBV28,.,TRBJ2-7,.,TGTGCCAGCAGTCTGGTGGGACAAACCTACGAGCAGTACTTC,CASSLVGQTYEQYF
TRBV5-1,TRBD1,TRBJ2-3,many,TGCGCCAGCAGCTTGAACAGGGGGCGGGCCACGCAGTATTTT,CASSLNRGRATQYF
TRBV11-1,.,TRBJ1-2,.,TGTGCCAGCAGCTTGAACAGCATATTGGGCTACACCTTC,CASSLNSILGYTF
TRBV2,TRBD2,TRBJ2-7,few,TGTGCCAGCCGAGGAGCGGGGCTGAAGTACTTC,CASRGAGLKYF
TRBV5-1,.,TRBJ1-5,many,TGCGCCAGCAGCTTGCGGCCGAGGGGTCAGCCCCAGCATTTT,CASSLRPRGQPQHF
TRBV7-6,.,TRBJ1-2,many,TGTGCCAGCAGCTTCGGGGGGCATGGCTACACCTTC,CASSFGGHGYTF
TRBV6-6,.,TRBJ2-3,.,TGTGCCAGCAGTCAACACAGGGAAGATACGCAGTATTTT,CASSQHREDTQYF
TRBV9,.,TRBJ1-2,.,TGTGCCAGCAGCGGAGGGGGACATCCTAACTATGGCTACACCTTC,CASSGGGHPNYGYTF
TRBV12-3/TRBV12-4,.,TRBJ1-5,many,TGTGCCAGCAGTTGGGGGCCCAATCAGCCCCAGCATTTT,CASSWGPNQPQHF
TRBV6-1,.,TRBJ2-7,few,TGTGCCAGCAGTGTCGAGGGGGGGAACATATACGAGCAGTACTTC,CASSVEGGNIYEQYF
TRBV7-2,TRBD2,TRBJ2-3,.,TGTGCCAGCAGCTACTACTCCGGGACTAGTGAGTATTTT,CASSYYSGTSEYF
TRBV12-3/TRBV12-4,.,TRBJ1-1,many,TGTGCCAGCAGTTTTAGCGGGCGGGTTGAAGCTTTCTTT,CASSFSGRVEAFF
TRBV29-1,.,TRBJ2-7,many,TGCAGCGCTGCAAAAACAGACTACGAGCAGTACTTC,CSAAKTDYEQYF
TRBV15,.,TRBJ2-7,many,TGTGCCACCAGCCCCCTGGTAGGGCGGCAAGCTAACGAGCAGTACTTC,CATSPLVGRQANEQYF
TRBV12-3/TRBV12-4,.,TRBJ1-3,few,TGTGCCAGCAGACCCGCTTCGTATGGAAACACCATATATTTT,CASRPASYGNTIYF
TRBV5-1,.,TRBJ1-3,few,TGCGCCAGCAGCTTGGGAGTTCAGGGGATGGCTGGAAACACCATATATTTT,CASSLGVQGMAGNTIYF
TRBV3-1,.,TRBJ2-7,many,TGTGCCAGCAGCCAAGTGAACTCAGGGGTTCAGTACTTC,CASSQVNSGVQYF
TRBV28,.,TRBJ1-5,few,TGTGCCAGCAGCCGAGCGGTGGAGCCCCAGCATTTT,CASSRAVEPQHF
TRBV4-3,.,TRBJ2-2,many,TGCGCCAGCAGTCCCCGGGGCACCGGGGAGCTGTTTTTT,CASSPRGTGELFF
TRBV11-2,.,TRBJ2-3,many,TGTGCCAGCACCCCCGTAGATGGGAGCACAGATACGCAGTATTTT,CASTPVDGSTDTQYF
TRBV2,.,TRBJ1-6,.,TGTGCCAGCAGTGATCAGGGGAATAATTCACCCCTCCACTTT,CASSDQGNNSPLHF
TRBV5-5,.,TRBJ2-5,.,TGTGCCAGCAGCTTACGGGGGCTCGGAGAGACCCAGTACTTC,CASSLRGLGETQYF
TRBV5-6,.,TRBJ1-4,.,TGTGCCAGCACCTACAGACGGACAGCTGAAAAACTGTTTTTT,CASTYRRTAEKLFF
TRBV4-2,.,TRBJ2-7,many,TGTGCCAGCAGCCAAGGTGCGGCAGACGGTGTCTACGAGCAGTACTTC,CASSQGAADGVYEQYF
TRBV11-2,.,TRBJ1-2,.,TGTGCCAGCAGCTTAGTAAGACAGCCCTACGGGGGCTACACCTTC,CASSLVRQPYGGYTF
TRBV7-9,.,TRBJ2-7,many,TGTGCCAGCAGCTTCGCCACGAGACCTAACGAGCAGTACTTC,CASSFATRPNEQYF
TRBV7-2,TRBD2,TRBJ2-3,.,TGTGCCAGCAGCCCTGGGACTAGCGGGACCAGCACAGATACGCAGTATTTT,CASSPGTSGTSTDTQYF
TRBV2,.,TRBJ2-3,few,TGTGCCAGCAGTGAACAACAATCCTTCACAGATACGCAGTATTTT,CASSEQQSFTDTQYF
TRBV6-2/TRBV6-3,.,TRBJ2-1,many,TGTGCCATCTCCCGACAGAGCTCCTACAATGAGCAGTTCTTC,CAISRQSSYNEQFF
TRBV21-1,.,TRBJ1-1,few,TGTGCCAGCAGCAAAGAAAGGGGACAGTTGAACACTGAAGCTTTCTTT,CASSKERGQLNTEAFF
TRBV6-1,.,TRBJ2-2,many,TGTGCCAGCAGTAGGGAGGGGGTCCTGAACACCGGGGAGCTGTTTTTT,CASSREGVLNTGELFF
TRBV7-8,.,TRBJ2-2,many,TGTGCCAGCAGCTTATATGTCAGGCTCAACCCGAACACCGGGGAGCTGTTTTTT,CASSLYVRLNPNTGELFF
TRBV5-6,TRBD1,TRBJ2-1,many,TGTGCCAGCAGCCGCAATAGACAGGGGTTCTACAATGAGCAGTTCTTC,CASSRNRQGFYNEQFF
TRBV10-2,.,TRBJ2-6,.,TGCGCCAGCAGTGACTGGGCGCCACTCTCTGGGGCCAACGTCCTGACTTTC,CASSDWAPLSGANVLTF
TRBV15,TRBD2,TRBJ2-1,many,TGTGCCACCAGCAGAGATGGGCGGGGGTACAATGAGCAGTTCTTC,CATSRDGRGYNEQFF
TRBV7-9,.,TRBJ2-1,few,TGTGCCAGCAGCTTAATAGGCGGTGAGCAGTTCTTC,CASSLIGGEQFF
TRBV28,.,TRBJ2-1,many,TGTGCCAGCAGCCCTTTAGGGGACGGGAGAGGCAATGAGCAGTTCTTC,CASSPLGDGRGNEQFF
TRBV29-1,.,TRBJ2-1,many,TGCAGCGTTGGTTACTCAGTAGGGGCAGGGAGTCCCTACAATGAGCAGTTCTTC,CSVGYSVGAGSPYNEQFF
TRBV28,.,TRBJ1-2,.,TGTGCCAGCAGTTCCACTCCAGGGGTTCATGGCTACACCTTC,CASSSTPGVHGYTF
TRBV6-1,TRBD2,TRBJ2-3,few,TGTGCCAGCAGACCTAAGCGGGAGGGGTCGGATACGCAGTATTTT,CASRPKREGSDTQYF
TRBV5-1,TRBD1,TRBJ1-2,.,TGCGCCAGCAGCATGGGACAGGGGGCGTTTCACGGCTACACCTTC,CASSMGQGAFHGYTF
TRBV6-5,TRBD2,TRBJ2-2,.,TGTGCCAGCAGTTACTCGAAGCGGGGGGGCCCCGGGGAGCTGTTTTTT,CASSYSKRGGPGELFF
TRBV7-9,TRBD1,TRBJ2-4,many,TGTGCCAGCAGCTCACAGGGGACCAAAAACATTCAGTACTTC,CASSSQGTKNIQYF
TRBV3-1,.,TRBJ2-2,.,TGTGCCAGCAGCCAAGGTATACCCACCGGGGAGCTGTTTTTT,CASSQGIPTGELFF
TRBV14,.,TRBJ1-2,few,TGTGCCAGCAGCCAAACGGGAGCTTGGGGCTACACCTTC,CASSQTGAWGYTF
TRBV7-8,.,TRBJ2-1,.,TGTGCCAGCAGCTCGCGGGGGCCCCCCTACAATGAGCAGTTCTTC,CASSSRGPPYNEQFF
TRBV11-2,TRBD2,TRBJ2-2,.,TGTGCCAGCAGCATACCCCTGGCGGGAGTGGTTGGGACCGGGGAGCTGTTTTTT,CASSIPLAGVVGTGELFF
TRBV21-1,.,TRBJ2-1,many,.,CASSKGGRKLYGCLSSYNEQFF
TRBV5-6,.,TRBJ1-2,few,TGTGCCAGCAGCTTCCCGGACGACTACTATGGCTACACCTTC,CASSFPDDYYGYTF